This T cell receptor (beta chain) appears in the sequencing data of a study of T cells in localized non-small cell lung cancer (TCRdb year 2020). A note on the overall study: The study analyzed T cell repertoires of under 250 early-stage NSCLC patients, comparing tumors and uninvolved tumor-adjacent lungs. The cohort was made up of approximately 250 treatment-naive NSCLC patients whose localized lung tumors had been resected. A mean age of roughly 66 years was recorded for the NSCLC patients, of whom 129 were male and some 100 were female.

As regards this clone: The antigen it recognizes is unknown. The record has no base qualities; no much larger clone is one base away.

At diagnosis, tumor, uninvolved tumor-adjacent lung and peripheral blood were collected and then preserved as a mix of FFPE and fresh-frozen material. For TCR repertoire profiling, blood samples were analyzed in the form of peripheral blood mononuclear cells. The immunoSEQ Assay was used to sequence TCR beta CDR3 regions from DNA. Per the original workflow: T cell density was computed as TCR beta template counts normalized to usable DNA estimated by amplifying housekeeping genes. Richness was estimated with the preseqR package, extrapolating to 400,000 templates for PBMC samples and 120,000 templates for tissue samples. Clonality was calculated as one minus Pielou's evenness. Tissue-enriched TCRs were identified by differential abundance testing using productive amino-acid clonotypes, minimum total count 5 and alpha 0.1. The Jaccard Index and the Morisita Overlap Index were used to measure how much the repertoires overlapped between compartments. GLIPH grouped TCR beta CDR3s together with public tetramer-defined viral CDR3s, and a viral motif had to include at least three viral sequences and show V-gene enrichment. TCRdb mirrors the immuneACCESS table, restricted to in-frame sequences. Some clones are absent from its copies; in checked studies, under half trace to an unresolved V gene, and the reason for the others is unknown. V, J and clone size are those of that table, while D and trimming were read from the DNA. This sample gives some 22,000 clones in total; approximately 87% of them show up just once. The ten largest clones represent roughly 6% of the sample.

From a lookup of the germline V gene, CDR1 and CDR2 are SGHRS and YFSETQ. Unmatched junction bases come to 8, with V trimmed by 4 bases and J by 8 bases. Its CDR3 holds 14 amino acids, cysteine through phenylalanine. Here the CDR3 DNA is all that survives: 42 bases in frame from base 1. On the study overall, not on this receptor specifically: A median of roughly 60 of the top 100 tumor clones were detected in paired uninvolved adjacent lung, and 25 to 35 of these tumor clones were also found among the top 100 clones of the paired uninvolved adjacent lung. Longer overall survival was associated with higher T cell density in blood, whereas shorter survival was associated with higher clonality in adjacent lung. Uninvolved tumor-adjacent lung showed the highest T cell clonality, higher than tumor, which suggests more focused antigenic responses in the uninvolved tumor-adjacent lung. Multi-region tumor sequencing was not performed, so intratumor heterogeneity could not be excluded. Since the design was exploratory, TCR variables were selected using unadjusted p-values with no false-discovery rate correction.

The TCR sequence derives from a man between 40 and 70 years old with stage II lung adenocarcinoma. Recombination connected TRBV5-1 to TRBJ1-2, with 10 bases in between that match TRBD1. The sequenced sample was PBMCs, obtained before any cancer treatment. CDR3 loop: CASSEGTGDRGYTF. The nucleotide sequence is TGCGCCAGCAGCGAGGGGACAGGGGATAGAGGCTACACCTTC.